In this sample, the clone carrying this T cell receptor (beta chain) turned up a few times. The donors, aged roughly 6 to 95, were healthy Caucasians from Russia. At least 7 million PBMCs were isolated per sample. Primed by a sample-barcoded 5' primer and a J-beta primer mix, a second PCR proceeded for 7 to 11 cycles. Unique molecular identifiers of 12 random nucleotides labeled each cDNA. TCRdb re-called the 5' RACE reads with MiXCR, one entry per CDR3 protein. The profile covers hundreds of thousands of distinct CDR3 sequences, with roughly 20% appearing a single time and 3.5% to 4% taken by the ten largest. The data belong to a study of blood T cells in healthy people across ages. Trimming took off 8 bases at V and 2 bases at J, with 12 bases between the two ends. Per germline, CDR1 SNHLY and CDR2 FYNNEI. CDR3 size: 13 residues.

The V call is TRBV2, the J call TRBJ2-5; TRBD2 might be the D (5 bases). The sequence derives from a man aged 65 to 85 in good health. Sequencing was carried out using blood. DNA of the CDR3: TGTGCCAGCGGCCGGAGGCGGCAAGAGACCCAGTACTTC. Its protein is CASGRRRQETQYF.